A single sample is the source of the 26 T cell receptor beta chains below, sequenced in a study of T cell repertoires in cytomegalovirus infection (dated by TCRdb to about 2019). The sample was run on an Illumina HiSeq 1500. TCRdb trimmed the raw reads at Q25, called clones with MiXCR and kept productive beta chains. Each entry is one CDR3 protein sequence, shown with its most common DNA and genes. The sample table contains some 680,000 distinct CDR3 sequences; only one count was recorded for approximately 34% of them. The biggest ten clones account for 2.8% of the sample. Sequenced: PBMCs. These receptor sequences come from a human donor in good health (CMV status not recorded). Some clones in this sample may be carry-over from other donors' samples.

This clonotype was observed a handful of times. The V call is TRBV11-2, the J call TRBJ1-3, with D perhaps TRBD1 (5 bases). This CDR3 has 16 residues. Trimming took off 3 bases at V and 3 bases at J, with 15 bases between the two ends. Germline V gene data show CDR1 as SGHAT and CDR2 as FQNNGV. The CDR3 DNA is TGTGCCAGCAGCTTGAAGATCTGGACATTTGGAAACACCATATATTTT. It encodes CASSLKIWTFGNTIYF.

The V and J genes are TRBV19 and TRBJ1-1; D uncertain. The V end lost 6 bases, the J end lost 0 bases, and 11 bases lay between the germline ends. CDR1 and CDR2 (germline): LNHDA, SQIVND (reference sequence). This CDR3 has 14 residues. The CDR3 bases are TGTGCCAGTAGGGGTGCTCGGATGAACACTGAAGCTTTCTTT. It encodes CASRGARMNTEAFF.

This clonotype has at least ten counts. The chain employs TRBV7-9 and TRBJ2-7, with 8 bases fitting TRBD1. CDR1 and CDR2 (germline): SEHNR, FQNEAQ (reference sequence). V shed 4 bases and J 6 bases; nucleotides not matched to a gene: 2. The CDR3 has 12 residues. CDR3: CASSYDRGEQYF. CDR3 sequence (DNA): TGTGCCAGCAGCTACGACAGGGGCGAGCAGTACTTC.

The rearrangement uses TRBV20-1 and TRBJ2-7, with D possibly matching TRBD2 (5 bases). The germline gives CDR1 DFQATT, CDR2 SNEGSKA (reference sequence). V was shortened by 5 bases and J by 3 bases, with 11 bases between the two germline ends. The CDR3 totals 12 residues. CDR3 in amino acids: CSAGGPSYEQYF. The CDR3 region has the DNA TGCAGTGCTGGAGGACCGAGCTACGAGCAGTACTTC.

This clonotype was seen more than once but under ten times. The rearrangement joins TRBV4-1 to TRBJ1-3, with 9 bases identical to TRBD1. Germline CDR1 MGHRA, CDR2 YSYEKL. V lost 4 bases and J lost 2; bases outside the gene matches: 6. CDR3 length equals 16 residues. The CDR3, as DNA: TGCGCCAGCAGCCGAACAGGACAGGGGACTGGAAACACCATATATTTT. It is translated as CASSRTGQGTGNTIYF.

The chain carries TRBV10-2 and TRBJ2-2; D gene unclear. CDR1 and CDR2 (germline): WSHSY, SAAADI. There are 14 residues in the CDR3. Trimming removed 3 bases at V and 6 bases at J, with 11 bases between. The CDR3 protein is CASSDLGWAGELFF. CDR3 DNA sequence: TGCGCCAGCAGTGATTTGGGTTGGGCCGGGGAGCTGTTTTTT.

The rearrangement links TRBV12-3 or TRBV12-4 to TRBJ2-7, with 7 bases that match TRBD1. The length of the CDR3 is 13 residues. Trimming cost V 4 bases and J 3 bases; bases outside gene matches: 3. Here the CDR3 DNA reads TGTGCCAGCAGTTGGGACAGTGACTACGAGCAGTACTTC. Residues: CASSWDSDYEQYF.

Ten or more counts support this clonotype. This chain connects TRBV7-8 to TRBJ1-1; no clear D. The V gene's germline CDR1 is SGHVS and CDR2 FQNEAQ. The CDR3 has 14 amino acids. V dropped 5 bases and J dropped 1 base, with 11 bases sitting between them. The CDR3 bases are TGTGCCAGCAGCCTGAGACTGGGGAACACTGAAGCTTTCTTT. Protein: CASSLRLGNTEAFF.

This clonotype was found a few times. This chain uses TRBV28 with TRBJ2-5; D unresolved. V lost 7 bases and J lost 0, with 9 bases in between. The CDR3 totals 13 residues. Germline V CDR1 and CDR2: MDHEN, SYDVKM. The CDR3: CASKNRDQETQYF. Written as DNA, the CDR3 is TGTGCCAGCAAGAATCGGGACCAAGAGACCCAGTACTTC.

This clonotype has a handful of counts. The rearrangement links TRBV12-3 or TRBV12-4 to TRBJ1-3; D remains ambiguous. Deletions cut 2 bases from V and 8 bases from J, with 10 bases between. This CDR3 comprises 13 residues. CDR3 DNA sequence: TGTGCCAGCAGTTTATTTTATGGGGACACCATATATTTT. This codes for CASSLFYGDTIYF.

This clonotype turned up a few times. The CDR3 coding sequence is TGTGCCAGCAGCTTAGACAGGAGGGGGACCCAGTACTTC. Protein: CASSLDRRGTQYF. The rearrangement joins TRBV11-2 to TRBJ2-5; possibly TRBD2 for D (6 bases). V lost 0 bases and J lost 7, with 9 bases in between. The CDR3 runs 13 residues. From germline, CDR1 is SGHAT and CDR2 FQNNGV.

This clonotype was observed a few times. This rearrangement joins TRBV29-1 to TRBJ1-2; TRBD1 matches at 11 bases. Germline loops: CDR1 SQVTM, CDR2 ANQGSEA. J lost 8 bases, V lost 4 bases, and 0 bases had no gene match. The CDR3 has 11 amino acids. This CDR3 is CSVGTGGGYTF. CDR3 coding DNA: TGCAGCGTTGGGACAGGGGGCGGCTACACCTTC. Looking up the rest from reference TRBV29-1 and TRBJ1-2 gives the full variable domain: SAVISQKPSRDICQRGTSLTIQCQVDSQVTMMFWYRQQPGQSLTLIATANQGSEATYESGFVIDKFPISRPNLTFSTLTVSNMSPEDSSIYLCSVGTGGGYTFGSGTRLTVV.

V and J are TRBV12-3 or TRBV12-4 and TRBJ1-5, with 7 positions matching TRBD1. The junction had 9 bases not matched to a gene; V was cut back by 1 base and J by 3 bases. CDR3 length equals 17 residues. The CDR3: CASSLGLGDSLNQPQHF. CDR3 coding DNA: TGTGCCAGCAGTTTAGGATTAGGGGACAGCCTCAATCAGCCCCAGCATTTT.

This clonotype was recorded many times. The V gene is TRBV7-9, the J gene TRBJ2-3; 7 bases align to TRBD2. V lost 3 bases, J lost 2 bases, and 11 bases stayed unmatched. CDR1 is SEHNR, CDR2 FQNEAQ, per germline (reference sequence). CDR3 length: 17 residues. The CDR3 region has the DNA TGTGCCAGCAGCTTCGGGGAGGGGCCCCACCACACAGATACGCAGTATTTT. Its translation is CASSFGEGPHHTDTQYF.

The V and J genes are TRBV7-2 and TRBJ1-1, with a tentative D call TRBD1 (5 bases). Per the germline V gene, CDR1 is SGHTA and CDR2 is FQGNSA. The V end was cut by 2 bases, the J end by 5 bases, with 12 bases between. The CDR3 totals 14 residues. The CDR3 nucleotides read TGTGCCAGCAGCTTACAGGGCGGGCTGACTGAAGCTTTCTTT. Translation gives CASSLQGGLTEAFF.

In this sample, this clonotype turned up a few times. The V gene is TRBV6-8, the J gene TRBJ1-2, with D possibly matching TRBD1 (5 bases). V shed 6 bases and J shed 0 bases, with 20 bases lying between them. CDR3 length: 17 residues. Per the germline V gene, CDR1 is MNHGY and CDR2 is SAAAGT. The CDR3 region has the DNA TGTGCCAGCAGCCGTCGGACGGGGGTACAGACTAACTATGGCTACACCTTC. It translates to CASSRRTGVQTNYGYTF.

This clonotype was observed a few times. The V and J genes are TRBV19 and TRBJ1-1; D not resolved. V shed 7 bases and J shed 6 bases, with 12 bases lying between them. Germline CDR1 and CDR2: LNHDA and SQIVND (reference sequence). This CDR3 region has 12 residues. Written as DNA, the CDR3 is TGTGCCAGTAACCCGGGGAGGGCTGAAGCTTTCTTT. This codes for CASNPGRAEAFF.

This clonotype has only one observation. CDR3 DNA: TGCAGTGCTAGTCCCGCTAGCGGGAGAGCCTACGAGCAGTACTTC. It yields the protein CSASPASGRAYEQYF. The J gene is TRBJ2-7, the V gene TRBV20-1; TRBD2 agrees at 10 bases. The CDR3 consists of 15 residues. Per the germline V gene, CDR1 is DFQATT and CDR2 is SNEGSKA (reference sequence). Trimming at V came to 3 bases and at J to 2 bases, leaving 7 bases not matched to a gene.

This clonotype was recorded a few times. The V and J genes are TRBV6-8 and TRBJ2-3, with a weak D call TRBD1 (5 bases). V dropped 3 bases and J dropped 2 bases, with 9 bases sitting between them. CDR3 size: 14 residues. Germline V lookup: CDR1 MNHGY, CDR2 SAAAGT. The CDR3 nucleotides read TGTGCCAGCAGTTATGGCGGACACACAGATACGCAGTATTTT. This gives the protein CASSYGGHTDTQYF.

V usage is TRBV7-6 and J usage is TRBJ1-1, with D possibly matching TRBD1 (6 bases). The V gene lost 8 bases and the J gene lost 0 bases, with 16 bases spanning the gap. This CDR3 contains 15 residues. Germline CDR1 and CDR2: SGHVS and FNYEAQ. As DNA, the CDR3 is TGTGCCAGCTCAGGCGGGACAAGCATGAACACTGAAGCTTTCTTT. This encodes CASSGGTSMNTEAFF. Based on the CDR3 plus reference TRBV7-6 and TRBJ1-1, the full variable domain is GAGVSQSPRYKVTKRGQDVALRCDPISGHVSLYWYRQALGQGPEFLTYFNYEAQQDKSGLPNDRFSAERPEGSISTLTIQRTEQRDSAMYRCASSGGTSMNTEAFFGQGTRLTVV.

The table lists this clonotype with a count of one. The V and J genes are TRBV24-1 and TRBJ1-1; maybe TRBD1 (5 bases). V shed 5 bases and J shed 11 bases, with 11 bases lying between them. This CDR3 spans 11 amino acids. CDR1 is KGHDR, CDR2 SFDVKD, per germline. DNA for the CDR3: TGTGCCACCAGTGTAGGTGGGGCGGCTTTCTTT. This translates into CATSVGGAAFF.

This clonotype showed up just a few times. The chain uses TRBV12-3 or TRBV12-4 and TRBJ1-1; 10 bases line up with TRBD1. CDR3 size: 22 residues. The trim removed 2 bases at V and 0 bases at J, leaving 21 bases unmatched. Written as DNA, the CDR3 is TGTGCCAGCAGTTTACTTTTAACGACCCCGAGGACAGGGGGATCTATGAACACTGAAGCTTTCTTT. Translated, it gives CASSLLLTTPRTGGSMNTEAFF.

In this sample, this clonotype turned up a few times. V gene TRBV6-1 combines with J gene TRBJ2-5; 7 bases are a match to TRBD1. The CDR3 covers 17 residues. V lost 4 bases and J lost 5; bases outside the gene matches: 16. The V gene's germline CDR1 is MNHNS and CDR2 SASEGT. The CDR3 spells CASSAKTGTARAETQYF. In DNA, the CDR3 is TGTGCCAGCAGTGCAAAGACCGGGACAGCCCGAGCTGAGACCCAGTACTTC.

The chain couples TRBV19 to TRBJ2-1; D may be TRBD2 (6 bases). This CDR3 is built from 16 residues. CDR1 is LNHDA and CDR2 is SQIVND in the germline V gene (reference sequence). V was pared by 3 bases and J by 5 bases, with 17 bases between. The CDR3 DNA sequence: TGTGCCAGTAGTATCGGCGGAGCGGGCCGCCACAATGAGCAGTTCTTC. It translates to CASSIGGAGRHNEQFF.

The rearrangement links TRBV28 to TRBJ1-5; unclear D gene. This CDR3 has 14 residues. Germline V gene sequence: CDR1 MDHEN, CDR2 SYDVKM. Trimming pared 5 bases from V and 4 bases from J, leaving 12 bases between. CDR3 bases: TGTGCCAGCAGTATACGACGCCAGAATCAGCCCCAGCATTTT. Its protein is CASSIRRQNQPQHF.

V is TRBV10-3 and J is TRBJ1-1; 9 bases line up with TRBD1. The germline CDR1 and CDR2 sequences are ENHRY and SYGVKD. This CDR3 comprises 15 residues. J lost 4 bases, V lost 6 bases, and 9 bases had no gene match. CDR3 amino acids: CAIRPGQGEGTEAFF. CDR3 sequence (DNA): TGTGCCATCAGACCGGGACAGGGAGAGGGCACTGAAGCTTTCTTT.